The 4 T cell receptor beta chains in this list originate from one sample, sequenced in a study of blood T cell repertoires in COVID-19. TCRdb keeps only in-frame clones here, not all; method: immunoSEQ multiplex PCR. The sample consists of just under 300,000 clones, around 87% of them appearing once. Sequencing was carried out using peripheral blood. The receptors stem from a man aged 65-85 years with acute or convalescent COVID-19.

V and J are TRBV11-3 and TRBJ2-2, with TRBD1 matching over 9 bases. V lost 3 bases and J lost 1; bases outside the gene matches: 3. Per the germline V gene, CDR1 is SGHNT and CDR2 is YENEEA. This CDR3 has 16 residues. The CDR3 DNA is TGTGCCAGCAGCTTTTACAGGGGGCGGAACACCGGGGAGCTGTTTTTT. Translation: CASSFYRGRNTGELFF.

The chain carries TRBV10-3 and TRBJ2-3; TRBD2 matches at 16 bases. Trimming at V came to 10 bases and at J to 4 bases, leaving 5 bases not matched to a gene. The CDR3 runs to 15 residues. The germline gives CDR1 ENHRY, CDR2 SYGVKD. The CDR3 DNA reads as TGTGCCACGGTAGGGACTAGCGGGGGGGCAGATACGCAGTATTTT. Translating gives CATVGTSGGADTQYF.

The CDR3, as DNA: TGTGCCAGTAGACCCGCGCTAGCGGGAGTTTACAATGAGCAGTTCTTC. This codes for CASRPALAGVYNEQFF. The chain couples TRBV19 to TRBJ2-1; 10 bases fit TRBD2. The CDR3 runs to 16 residues. The V gene end was trimmed by 6 bases and the J gene end by 4 bases; junction bases not matched to a gene: 9. Germline loops: CDR1 LNHDA, CDR2 SQIVND (reference sequence).

This clone appeared once. V usage is TRBV28 and J usage is TRBJ2-7, with D uncertain. The ends were cut back, 3 bases at V and 8 bases at J, with 8 bases in the middle. CDR1 is MDHEN and CDR2 is SYDVKM in the germline V gene. This CDR3 contains 11 residues. CDR3 loop: CASSFGSQQYF. The CDR3 region has the DNA TGTGCCAGCAGTTTTGGCTCTCAGCAGTACTTC.